This T cell receptor (beta chain) stems from a study of OX40 agonist ivuxolimab in advanced cancers. CDR1 and CDR2 (germline): SGHDT, YYEEEE. Trimming removed 0 bases at V and 2 bases at J, with 9 bases between. The CDR3 has 15 residues. The repertoire was sequenced with immunoSEQ multiplex PCR; TCRdb's copy has only in-frame clones and lacks some. The sample includes approximately 31,000 clones, about 87% of them seen just once. The material was CD4+ or CD8+ T cells sorted from blood, obtained in a trial of the OX40 agonist ivuxolimab. The TCR originated in an adult with an advanced solid tumor such as melanoma, head and neck, liver or kidney cancer. The chain has TRBV5-6 and TRBJ2-1, with D possibly being TRBD2 (5 bases). CDR3 residues: CASSLVREPYNEQFF. CDR3 bases: TGTGCCAGCAGCTTGGTTAGGGAGCCCTACAATGAGCAGTTCTTC. The variable domain in full, completed from reference TRBV5-6 and TRBJ2-1, reads DAGVTQSPTHLIKTRGQQVTLRCSPKSGHDTVSWYQQALGQGPQFIFQYYEEEERQRGNFPDRFSGHQFPNYSSELNVNALLLGDSALYLCASSLVREPYNEQFFGPGTRLTVL.